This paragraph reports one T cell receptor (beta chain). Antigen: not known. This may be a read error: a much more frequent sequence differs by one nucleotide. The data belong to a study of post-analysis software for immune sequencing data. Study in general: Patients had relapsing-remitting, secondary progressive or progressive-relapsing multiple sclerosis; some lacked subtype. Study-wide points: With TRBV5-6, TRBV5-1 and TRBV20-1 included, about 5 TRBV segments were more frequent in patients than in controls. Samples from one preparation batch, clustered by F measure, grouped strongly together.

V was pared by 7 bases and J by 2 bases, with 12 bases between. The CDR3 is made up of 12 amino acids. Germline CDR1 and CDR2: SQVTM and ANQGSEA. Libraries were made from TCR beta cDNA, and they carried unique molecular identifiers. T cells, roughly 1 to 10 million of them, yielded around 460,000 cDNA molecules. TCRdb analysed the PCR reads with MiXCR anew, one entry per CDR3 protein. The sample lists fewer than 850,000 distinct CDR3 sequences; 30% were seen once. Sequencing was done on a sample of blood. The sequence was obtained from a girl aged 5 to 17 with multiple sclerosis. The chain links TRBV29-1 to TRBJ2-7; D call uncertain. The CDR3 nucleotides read TGCAGCGCCAGGACGAGCCCCTACGAGCAGTACTTC. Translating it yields CSARTSPYEQYF.